These 26 T cell receptor beta chains were all obtained from the same sample, sequenced in a study of spatial heterogeneity in lung cancer. No antigen has been assigned to these receptors. Regarding time point: sample taken at primary tumor resection. In TCRdb, the 5' RACE reads were re-called with MiXCR into one record per CDR3 protein. The table shows 7,500 or so distinct CDR3 sequences, with around 3.1% occurring only once. General study points: Within tumors, counts of expanded alpha and beta TCRs tracked tumor mutation counts.

The sample here was lung tumor tissue, taken at surgery. The receptors were sampled from a male donor with early-stage non-small cell lung cancer.

By sample share, this clonotype is medium-sized. The chain joins TRBV14 to TRBJ2-3; 8 nucleotides align to TRBD2. This CDR3 comprises 16 residues. V lost 5 bases to trimming and J lost 0 bases; unmatched junction nucleotides: 7. Germline CDR1 reads SGHDN; CDR2 reads FVKESK. The CDR3 nucleotides read TGTGCCAGCAGCGCCCGACTAGCGTCTAGCACAGATACGCAGTATTTT. It codes for CASSARLASSTDTQYF.

This clonotype occurred many times. The chain couples TRBV5-6 to TRBJ2-2; no clear D. The V end lost 0 bases, the J end lost 7 bases, and 10 bases lay between the germline ends. Germline CDR1 and CDR2: SGHDT and YYEEEE. This CDR3 has 14 residues. The DNA of the CDR3 is TGTGCCAGCAGCTTGGGATCTGGTAGCGGGGAGCTGTTTTTT. Translating it yields CASSLGSGSGELFF.

Comments on this clonotype: This could be a read error, since a much larger clone is one nucleotide away. The chain joins TRBV6-1 to TRBJ2-2, with D unresolved. The CDR3 consists of 13 residues. Germline V CDR1 and CDR2: MNHNS, SASEGT. CDR3 DNA sequence: TGTGCCGGCAGTACAGTCTCCCCCGGGGAGCTGTTTTTT. Encoded protein: CAGSTVSPGELFF.

This clonotype came up once. Just one base apart from a much larger clone, this may be a read error. This chain connects TRBV5-4 to TRBJ2-1, with D tentatively TRBD2 (6 bases). The CDR3 runs 16 residues. Germline CDR1 SGHNT, CDR2 YYREEE (reference sequence). CDR3 amino acids: CASSLRDFGTYNEQLF. In DNA form, the CDR3 reads TGTGCCAGCAGCCTCCGGGACTTCGGAACCTACAATGAGCAGCTCTTC.

By proportion, this clonotype is medium-sized. The CDR3 coding sequence is TGTGCCAGCAGCGGCCGACAGGGGGCTTCGTTGGTTACTGAAGCTTTCTTT. It yields the protein CASSGRQGASLVTEAFF. The chain combines TRBV11-2 with TRBJ1-1; 10 bases align to TRBD1. The CDR3 length is 17 residues. Germline CDR1 and CDR2: SGHAT and FQNNGV. The ends lost 5 bases at V and 5 bases at J; junction bases unmatched: 14.

Many counts were recorded for this clonotype. The chain combines TRBV5-1 with TRBJ1-1; D gene uncertain. The CDR3 is made up of 14 amino acids. V was clipped by 1 base and J by 4 bases, with 11 bases between them. Germline V lookup: CDR1 SGHRS, CDR2 YFSETQ. Written as DNA, the CDR3 is TGCGCCAGCAGCTTGTTGGGGTCGGGCACTGAAGCTTTCTTT. This encodes CASSLLGSGTEAFF.

By frequency in the sample, this clonotype is medium-sized. The chain recombines TRBV3-1 with TRBJ1-3; 7 bases match TRBD1. CDR3 length: 16 amino acids. Unmatched junction bases numbered 6, after V lost 2 bases and J lost 2 bases. The germline CDR1 and CDR2 sequences are LGHDT and YNNKEL (reference sequence). This CDR3 reads CASSQPKGAAGNTIYF. DNA of the CDR3: TGTGCCAGCAGCCAACCGAAGGGGGCCGCTGGAAACACCATATATTTT.

This clonotype is judged medium-sized. The chain uses TRBV20-1 and TRBJ1-4; D is perhaps TRBD1 (6 bases). CDR3 length equals 13 residues. Between the trimmed V and J ends, which lost 5 bases and 7 bases, there was a span of 14 bases. Germline CDR1 DFQATT, CDR2 SNEGSKA (reference sequence). In DNA, the CDR3 is TGCAGTGCTTCAGGGGTAGGCGGTGAAAAACTGTTTTTT. Its translation is CSASGVGGEKLFF.

Many counts were recorded for this clonotype. The rearrangement uses TRBV25-1 and TRBJ2-1, with TRBD2 identical over 9 bases. After removal of 4 bases from V and 3 bases from J, the junction contained 10 bases not matched to a gene. The germline V gene encodes CDR1 MGHDK and CDR2 SYGVNS. The CDR3 contains 17 residues. CDR3 sequence reads: CASSAMVAGAYYNEQFF. The CDR3 nucleotides are TGTGCCAGCAGTGCTATGGTAGCGGGAGCTTACTACAATGAGCAGTTCTTC.

In this sample, this clonotype turned up many times. The genes are TRBV27 and TRBJ2-7; TRBD1 agrees at 9 bases. This CDR3 region has 15 residues. The V and J ends lost 2 bases and 3 bases, in that order; junction bases with no gene match: 5. Germline V lookup: CDR1 MNHEY, CDR2 SMNVEV (reference sequence). The DNA of the CDR3 is TGTGCCAGCAGTTTACGCGGGACAGGGAACTACGAGCAGTACTTC. Protein sequence: CASSLRGTGNYEQYF.

The table lists this clonotype with many counts. The chain has TRBV19 and TRBJ1-5, with a possible D match to TRBD1 (5 bases). The germline gives CDR1 LNHDA, CDR2 SQIVND (reference sequence). The CDR3 is 14 residues long. V was clipped by 6 bases and J by 1 base, with 10 bases between them. The CDR3 region is CASSPGRSNQPQHF. The CDR3 DNA sequence: TGTGCCAGTAGCCCGGGACGAAGCAATCAGCCCCAGCATTTT.

The chain has TRBV7-2 and TRBJ2-7, with 11 positions matching TRBD1. The V gene end was trimmed by 5 bases and the J gene end by 3 bases; junction bases not matched to a gene: 6. Germline values: CDR1 SGHTA, CDR2 FQGNSA. This CDR3 has 15 amino acids. In DNA, the CDR3 is TGTGCCAGCAGCGGGGGACAGGGGGGTCTCTACGAGCAGTACTTC. Translation gives CASSGGQGGLYEQYF.

By proportion, this clonotype is medium-sized. The CDR3 DNA follows: TGTGCCTGGAGTGTGGCCAGGGGAGGAGGCTACACCTTC. Its translation is CAWSVARGGGYTF. J is TRBJ1-2 and V is TRBV30, with a tentative D call TRBD1 (6 bases). CDR1 is GTSNPN and CDR2 is SVGIG in the germline V gene (reference sequence). This CDR3 is 13 amino acids long. V lost 0 bases, J lost 8 bases, and 13 bases lay in between.

By share of the sample, this clonotype is large. The chain uses TRBV7-2 and TRBJ2-1; TRBD2 agrees at 8 bases. Trimming removed 5 bases from V and 3 bases from J; junction bases left unmatched: 18. CDR1 is SGHTA, CDR2 FQGNSA, per germline. The CDR3 contains 19 residues. The CDR3 spells CASSPRGGSSGSSYNEQFF. DNA of the CDR3: TGTGCCAGCAGCCCCAGGGGAGGGTCCAGCGGGAGTAGCTACAATGAGCAGTTCTTC.

This clonotype was seen ten or more times. V usage is TRBV24-1 and J usage is TRBJ2-3, with 8 positions matching TRBD1. Germline assignment: CDR1 KGHDR and CDR2 SFDVKD. After removal of 3 bases from V and 6 bases from J, the junction contained 7 bases not matched to a gene. The CDR3 loop spans 15 amino acids. CDR3 sequence reads: CATSDRQGFLDTQYF. In DNA, the CDR3 is TGTGCCACCAGTGATCGACAGGGGTTCCTTGATACGCAGTATTTT.

This clonotype was found many times. This chain joins TRBV6-2 or TRBV6-3 and TRBJ2-7; TRBD2 matches at 7 bases. The CDR3 is made up of 14 amino acids. V lost 8 bases and J lost 2; bases outside the gene matches: 9. Germline V gene lookup returns CDR1 MNHEY and CDR2 SVGEGT. CDR3 amino acids: CASAGGGEAYEQYF. CDR3 nucleotide sequence: TGTGCCAGCGCGGGCGGGGGAGAGGCCTACGAGCAGTACTTC.

This clonotype was seen at least ten times. The chain combines TRBV5-1 with TRBJ2-2; D unclear. Trimming took off 0 bases at V and 1 base at J, with 4 bases between the two ends. This CDR3 comprises 14 residues. Germline loops: CDR1 SGHRS, CDR2 YFSETQ. CDR3 in amino acids: CASSLGQNTGELFF. The CDR3 DNA reads as TGCGCCAGCAGCTTGGGACAGAACACCGGGGAGCTGTTTTTT. Variable domain in full (rest from reference TRBV5-1 and TRBJ2-2): KAGVTQTPRYLIKTRGQQVTLSCSPISGHRSVSWYQQTPGQGLQFLFEYFSETQRNKGNFPGRFSGRQFSNSRSEMNVSTLELGDSALYLCASSLGQNTGELFFGEGSRLTVL.

This clonotype was seen at least ten times. V gene TRBV3-1 combines with J gene TRBJ1-3, with unresolved D. The germline V and J ends were trimmed by 1 base and 3 bases, with 4 bases remaining between them. This CDR3 is 13 amino acids long. The germline V gene has CDR1 LGHDT and CDR2 YNNKEL (reference sequence). CDR3 loop: CASSQGGGNTIYF. DNA of the CDR3: TGTGCCAGCAGCCAAGGCGGTGGAAACACCATATATTTT.

In the case of this clonotype: A much more abundant neighbour one base away suggests this may be a read error. This rearrangement joins TRBV2 to TRBJ1-6; tentative D call: TRBD1 (5 bases). The CDR3 sequence is 14 residues long. V lost 7 bases, J lost 11 bases, and 18 bases lay in between. Germline assignment: CDR1 SNHLY and CDR2 FYNNEI. The CDR3 coding sequence is TGTGCCAGCATCCCCGACAGACTGGCGGCACCCCTCCACTTT. This codes for CASIPDRLAAPLHF. The full variable domain, with the rest looked up from reference TRBV2 and TRBJ1-6, is EPEVTQTPSHQVTQMGQEVILRCVPISNHLYFYWYRQILGQKVEFLVSFYNNEISEKSEIFDDQFSVERPDGSNFTLKIRSTKLEDSAMYFCASIPDRLAAPLHFGNGTRLTVT.

This clonotype is medium-sized (0.01 to 0.1%) within its sample. V usage is TRBV2 and J usage is TRBJ2-5, with a weak D call TRBD2 (6 bases). The CDR3 spans 13 residues. Trimming removed 7 bases at V and 5 bases at J, with 14 bases between. Germline lookup yields CDR1 SNHLY and CDR2 FYNNEI. CDR3 sequence: CASNWIGSETQYF. CDR3 coding DNA: TGTGCCAGCAATTGGATCGGGAGCGAGACCCAGTACTTC.

This clonotype was counted ten times or more. The chain has TRBV9 and TRBJ2-1; TRBD2 aligns across 9 bases. The CDR3 runs to 17 residues. The germline CDR1 and CDR2 sequences are SGDLS and YYNGEE. Trimming removed 2 bases from V and 1 base from J; junction bases left unmatched: 7. The CDR3 bases are TGTGCCAGCAGCGTCGGGATAGCGGGAGTATCCTACAATGAGCAGTTCTTC. Protein product: CASSVGIAGVSYNEQFF. Looking up the rest from reference TRBV9 and TRBJ2-1 gives the full variable domain: DSGVTQTPKHLITATGQRVTLRCSPRSGDLSVYWYQQSLDQGLQFLIQYYNGEERAKGNILERFSAQQFPDLHSELNLSSLELGDSALYFCASSVGIAGVSYNEQFFGPGTRLTVL.

This clonotype qualifies as medium-sized. The J gene is TRBJ1-1, the V gene TRBV27; D is ambiguous. Trimming removed 0 bases at V and 7 bases at J, with 9 bases between. The CDR3 runs 13 residues. Germline lookup yields CDR1 MNHEY and CDR2 SMNVEV (reference sequence). CDR3 loop: CASSLSRELEAFF. The DNA of the CDR3 is TGTGCCAGCAGTTTATCGAGGGAGCTTGAAGCTTTCTTT.

By sample fraction, this clonotype is medium-sized. CDR3 sequence reads: CSAGTSAVNEQFF. CDR3 DNA: TGCAGTGCTGGCACTAGCGCCGTCAATGAGCAGTTCTTC. The rearrangement uses TRBV20-1 and TRBJ2-1; 7 bases fit TRBD2. Germline V gene lookup returns CDR1 DFQATT and CDR2 SNEGSKA (reference sequence). The CDR3 is made up of 13 amino acids. V shed 5 bases, J shed 6 bases, and the junction held 7 bases outside the gene matches.

Relative to its sample, this clonotype is medium-sized. This chain uses TRBV20-1 with TRBJ1-4; TRBD1 agrees at 7 bases. The CDR3 has 13 residues. V was clipped by 6 bases and J by 5 bases; unmatched bases: 6. The V gene's germline CDR1 is DFQATT and CDR2 SNEGSKA (reference sequence). Written as DNA, the CDR3 is TGCAGTGCCCAGGGGGAGGGGAATGAAAAACTGTTTTTT. Its translation: CSAQGEGNEKLFF.

In its sample, this clonotype was seen many times. This chain links TRBV4-1 with TRBJ2-2; the match to TRBD1 covers 10 bases. CDR3 length: 17 amino acids. J gave up 5 bases and V 0 bases, and 6 bases lay outside the gene matches. Germline CDR1 MGHRA, CDR2 YSYEKL. CDR3 DNA: TGCGCCAGCAGCCAAGATACATGGGACAGGGGTACCGGGGAGCTGTTTTTT. Protein product: CASSQDTWDRGTGELFF.

By share, this clonotype counts as medium-sized. The rearrangement links TRBV10-3 to TRBJ1-2; 11 positions match TRBD1. The CDR3 runs to 14 residues. Germline V lookup: CDR1 ENHRY, CDR2 SYGVKD. Germline trimming cut 4 bases from V and 4 bases from J; bases unmatched to any gene: 2. The chain's CDR3 is CAISAGTGGYGYTF. The CDR3 region has the DNA TGTGCCATCAGTGCGGGGACAGGGGGCTATGGCTACACCTTC.